This T cell receptor beta chain was recorded in a study of T cells in localized non-small cell lung cancer. Sequencing used immunoSEQ multiplex PCR; TCRdb keeps in-frame clones, though not all of them. The sample carries approximately 54,000 clones, around four fifths recorded once. Whole-study results and caveats: Only one tumor region was sequenced, so heterogeneity remains possible. It was uninvolved adjacent lung that showed the highest T cell clonality, exceeding tumor.

Note on this clone: What it binds is not known.

Sequences were derived from peripheral blood, sampled before any cancer treatment. The sequence derives from a female donor older than 55 with stage II squamous cell lung carcinoma.

CDR3 sequence: CASSEKRTGGQPQHF. The CDR3 nucleotides read TGTGCCAGCAGTGAAAAGCGGACAGGGGGTCAGCCCCAGCATTTT. The chain employs TRBV6-1 and TRBJ1-5, with 10 bases aligning to TRBD1. CDR3 length: 15 residues. The V gene end was trimmed by 2 bases and the J gene end by 6 bases; junction bases not matched to a gene: 4. Germline loops: CDR1 MNHNS, CDR2 SASEGT.